Below are 7 T cell receptor beta chains sequenced from a single sample in a study of PD-1 blockade in classical Hodgkin lymphoma. Each of the patients experienced relapse following autologous stem cell transplantation, and their brentuximab vedotin exposure differed. Profiled with immunoSEQ multiplex PCR; TCRdb holds only in-frame clones, not every one. The repertoire consists of around 26,000 clones, with 60% to 85% occurring once and the leading ten covering 8%. The sequenced sample was peripheral blood mononuclear cells (PBMCs), obtained before the second cycle of nivolumab. The receptors were gathered from a human donor with classical Hodgkin lymphoma.

The chain employs TRBV7-2 and TRBJ2-7; D ambiguous. Trimming cost V 0 bases and J 2 bases, with 2 bases left between them. Germline assignment: CDR1 SGHTA and CDR2 FQGNSA. The CDR3 covers 12 residues. The CDR3 DNA reads as TGTGCCAGCAGCTTAGCAGCCTACGAGCAGTACTTC. Translation gives CASSLAAYEQYF.

V is TRBV18 and J is TRBJ1-4; D not certain. Trimming removed 6 bases from V and 1 base from J, with 9 bases in between. Germline lookup yields CDR1 KGHSH and CDR2 LQKENI. This CDR3 has 14 amino acids. CDR3 sequence reads: CASSASETNEKLFF. CDR3 in DNA: TGTGCCAGCTCGGCCAGCGAAACTAATGAAAAACTGTTTTTT.

The chain is built from TRBV5-1 and TRBJ2-7, with 11 bases fitting TRBD2. The ends lost 0 bases at V and 9 bases at J; junction bases unmatched: 14. The CDR3 is 17 residues long. From germline, CDR1 is SGHRS and CDR2 YFSETQ. DNA for the CDR3: TGCGCCAGCAGCTTGGGGGTAGCGGGAGGGCCAGTTCAGGGGCAGTACTTC. As protein: CASSLGVAGGPVQGQYF.

This rearrangement joins TRBV6-1 to TRBJ1-1; TRBD1 might be the D (6 bases). Germline CDR1 reads MNHNS; CDR2 reads SASEGT. The CDR3 loop spans 17 amino acids. V was cut by 2 bases and J by 0 bases, with 16 bases left in between. CDR3 nucleotide sequence: TGTGCCAGCAGTGAACGACCAGGGGTAGTCATGAACACTGAAGCTTTCTTT. Translating gives CASSERPGVVMNTEAFF.

This clone has just a few counts. The CDR3 nucleotides are TGCAGCGTTGAACGGGGCCGAAACACCATATATTTT. Residues: CSVERGRNTIYF. This chain joins TRBV29-1 and TRBJ1-3; maybe TRBD1 (5 bases). V lost 2 bases, J lost 5 bases, and 7 bases lay in between. Germline loops: CDR1 SQVTM, CDR2 ANQGSEA. This CDR3 region has 12 residues.

The chain joins TRBV11-2 to TRBJ2-1, with a weak D call TRBD2 (6 bases). Germline V lookup: CDR1 SGHAT, CDR2 FQNNGV. The CDR3 is 13 residues long. V lost 3 bases to trimming and J lost 5 bases, with 8 bases between them. CDR3 sequence: CASSLGLHNEQFF. In nucleotides, the CDR3 is TGTGCCAGCAGCTTGGGACTGCACAATGAGCAGTTCTTC.

The CDR3 region is CASSLGGRVSNNEQFF. The CDR3 nucleotides read TGCGCCAGCAGCCTAGGAGGCAGGGTGTCAAACAATGAGCAGTTCTTC. This chain connects TRBV4-1 to TRBJ2-1; D is tentatively TRBD1 or TRBD2 (5 bases each). Germline-derived CDR1 and CDR2 are MGHRA and YSYEKL. There are 16 residues in the CDR3. Trimming removed 4 bases at V and 5 bases at J, with 18 bases between.